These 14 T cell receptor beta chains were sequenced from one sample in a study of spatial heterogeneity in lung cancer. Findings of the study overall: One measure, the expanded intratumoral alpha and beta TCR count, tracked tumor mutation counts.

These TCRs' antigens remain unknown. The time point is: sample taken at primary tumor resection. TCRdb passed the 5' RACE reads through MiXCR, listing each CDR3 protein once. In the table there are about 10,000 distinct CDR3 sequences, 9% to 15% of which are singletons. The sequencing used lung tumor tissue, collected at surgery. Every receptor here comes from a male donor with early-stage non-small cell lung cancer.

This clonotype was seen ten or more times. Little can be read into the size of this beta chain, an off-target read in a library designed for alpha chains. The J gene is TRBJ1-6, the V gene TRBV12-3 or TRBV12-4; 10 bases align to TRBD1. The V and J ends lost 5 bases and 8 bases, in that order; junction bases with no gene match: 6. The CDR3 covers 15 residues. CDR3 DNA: TGTGCCAGCAGTAAGCCGGGACAGGGGCATTCACCCCTCCACTTT. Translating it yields CASSKPGQGHSPLHF.

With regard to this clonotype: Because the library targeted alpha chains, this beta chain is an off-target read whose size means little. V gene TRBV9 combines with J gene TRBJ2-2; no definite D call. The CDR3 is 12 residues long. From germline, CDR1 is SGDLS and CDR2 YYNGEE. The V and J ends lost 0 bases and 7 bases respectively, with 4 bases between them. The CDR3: CASSVDVGELFF. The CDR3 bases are TGTGCCAGCAGCGTAGACGTCGGGGAGCTGTTTTTT.

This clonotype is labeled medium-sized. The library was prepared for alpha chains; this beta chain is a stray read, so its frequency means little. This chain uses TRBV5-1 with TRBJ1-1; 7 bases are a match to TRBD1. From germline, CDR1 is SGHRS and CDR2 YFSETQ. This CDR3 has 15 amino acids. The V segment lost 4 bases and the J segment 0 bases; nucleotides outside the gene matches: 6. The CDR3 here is CASSEGTDLNTEAFF. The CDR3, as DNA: TGCGCCAGCAGCGAGGGGACAGACCTGAACACTGAAGCTTTCTTT.

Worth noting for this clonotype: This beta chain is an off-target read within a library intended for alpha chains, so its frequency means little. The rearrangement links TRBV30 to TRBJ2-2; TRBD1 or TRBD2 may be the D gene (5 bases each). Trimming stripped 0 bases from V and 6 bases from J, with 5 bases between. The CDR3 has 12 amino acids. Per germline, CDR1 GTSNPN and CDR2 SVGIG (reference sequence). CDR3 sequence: CAWSVGAGELFF. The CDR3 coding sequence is TGTGCCTGGAGTGTGGGGGCCGGGGAGCTGTTTTTT.

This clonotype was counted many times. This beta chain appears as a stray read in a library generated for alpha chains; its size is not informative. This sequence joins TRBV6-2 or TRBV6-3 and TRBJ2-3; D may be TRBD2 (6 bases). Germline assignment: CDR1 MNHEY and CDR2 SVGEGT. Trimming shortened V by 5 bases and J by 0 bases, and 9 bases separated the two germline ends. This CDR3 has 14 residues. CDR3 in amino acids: CASSPSGSTDTQYF. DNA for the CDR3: TGTGCCAGCAGTCCCAGCGGGAGCACAGATACGCAGTATTTT.

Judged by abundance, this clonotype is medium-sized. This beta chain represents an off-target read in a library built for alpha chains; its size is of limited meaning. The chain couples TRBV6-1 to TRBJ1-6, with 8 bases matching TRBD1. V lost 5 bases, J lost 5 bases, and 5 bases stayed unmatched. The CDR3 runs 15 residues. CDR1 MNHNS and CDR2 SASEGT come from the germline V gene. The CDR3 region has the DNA TGTGCCAGCAGTCAGCGGGGACAGGATAATTCACCCCTCCACTTT. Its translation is CASSQRGQDNSPLHF.

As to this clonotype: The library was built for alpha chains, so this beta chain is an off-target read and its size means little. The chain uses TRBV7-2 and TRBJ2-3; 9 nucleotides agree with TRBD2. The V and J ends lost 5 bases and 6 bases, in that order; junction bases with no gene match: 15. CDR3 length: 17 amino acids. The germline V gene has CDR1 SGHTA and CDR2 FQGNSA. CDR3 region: CASSPRTSAFEGDTQYF. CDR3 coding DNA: TGTGCCAGCAGCCCCCGGACTAGCGCCTTCGAGGGCGATACGCAGTATTTT. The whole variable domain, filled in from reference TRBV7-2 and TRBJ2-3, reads GAGVSQSPSNKVTEKGKDVELRCDPISGHTALYWYRQSLGQGLEFLIYFQGNSAPDKSGLPSDRFSAERTGGSVSTLTIQRTQQEDSAVYLCASSPRTSAFEGDTQYFGPGTRLTVL.

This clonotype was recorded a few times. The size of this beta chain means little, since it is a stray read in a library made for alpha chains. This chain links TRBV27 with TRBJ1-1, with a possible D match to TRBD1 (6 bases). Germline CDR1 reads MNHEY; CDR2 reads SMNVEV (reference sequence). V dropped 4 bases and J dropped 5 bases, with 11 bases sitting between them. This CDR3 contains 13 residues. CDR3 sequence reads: CASSSLGATEAFF. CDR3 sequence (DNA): TGTGCCAGCAGTTCGTTGGGGGCTACTGAAGCTTTCTTT.

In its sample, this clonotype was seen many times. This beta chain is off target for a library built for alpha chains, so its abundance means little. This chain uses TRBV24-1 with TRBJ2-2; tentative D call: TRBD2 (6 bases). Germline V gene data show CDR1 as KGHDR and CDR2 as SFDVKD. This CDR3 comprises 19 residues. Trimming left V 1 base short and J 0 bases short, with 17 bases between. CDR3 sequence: CATSDFGAAGSANTGELFF. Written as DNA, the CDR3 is TGTGCCACCAGTGATTTCGGGGCGGCGGGAAGCGCGAACACCGGGGAGCTGTTTTTT.

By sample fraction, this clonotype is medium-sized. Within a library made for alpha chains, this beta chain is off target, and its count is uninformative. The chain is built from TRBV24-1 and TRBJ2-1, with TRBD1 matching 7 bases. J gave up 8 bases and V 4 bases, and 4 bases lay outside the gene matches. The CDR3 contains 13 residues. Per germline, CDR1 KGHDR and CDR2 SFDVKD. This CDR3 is CATSDLDRDEQFF. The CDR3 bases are TGTGCCACCAGTGACCTCGACAGGGATGAGCAGTTCTTC.

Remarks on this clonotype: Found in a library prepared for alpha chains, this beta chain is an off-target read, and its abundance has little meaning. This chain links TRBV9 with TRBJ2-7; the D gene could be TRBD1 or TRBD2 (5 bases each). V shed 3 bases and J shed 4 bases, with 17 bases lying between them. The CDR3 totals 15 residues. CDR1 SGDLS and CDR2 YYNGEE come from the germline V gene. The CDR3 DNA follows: TGTGCCAGCAGCGAAAGACCGGGACGCTCTTACGAGCAGTACTTC. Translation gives CASSERPGRSYEQYF.

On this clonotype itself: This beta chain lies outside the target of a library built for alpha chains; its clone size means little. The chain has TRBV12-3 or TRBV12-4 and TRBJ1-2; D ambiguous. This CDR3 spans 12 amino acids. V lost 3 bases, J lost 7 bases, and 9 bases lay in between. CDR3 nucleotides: TGTGCCAGCAGTTTGATAGGGTCTGGCTACACCTTC. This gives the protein CASSLIGSGYTF.

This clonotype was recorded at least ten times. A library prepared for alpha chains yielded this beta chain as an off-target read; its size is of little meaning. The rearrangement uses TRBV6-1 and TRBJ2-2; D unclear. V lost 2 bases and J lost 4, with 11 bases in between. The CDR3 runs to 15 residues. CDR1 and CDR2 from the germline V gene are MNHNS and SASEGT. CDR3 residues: CASSELGIGTGELFF. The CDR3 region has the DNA TGTGCCAGCAGTGAATTGGGGATCGGCACCGGGGAGCTGTTTTTT.

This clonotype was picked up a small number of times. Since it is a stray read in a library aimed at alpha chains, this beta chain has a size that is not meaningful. The CDR3 coding sequence is TGCGCCAGCAGTCCGGGACTAGGGGGGCTGGAGCAGTACTTC. Translated: CASSPGLGGLEQYF. The chain combines TRBV10-1 with TRBJ2-7; 8 bases align to TRBD2. Per germline, CDR1 WNHNN and CDR2 SYGVQD (reference sequence). V was clipped by 5 bases and J by 7 bases; unmatched bases: 10. The CDR3 loop spans 14 amino acids.